What follows describes a single T cell receptor (beta chain). Its target is unknown. The entry originates in a study of CD8 T cells in Susac syndrome. Study overall: When blood was drawn, the patients with Susac syndrome were therapy-naive, on corticosteroids, or on intravenous immunoglobulin alone. General observations from the study: Peak Susac CD8+ clonal expansion was seen in TEMRA cells and active patients. The total CD8+ repertoires contained some 15 Susac-specific public clones, and the CD8+ TEMRA repertoires contained about five.

Reverse transcription of about 0.5 to 1 ug RNA was carried out with random hexamers. Across 54 Vbeta and 13 Jbeta, immunoSEQ multiplex PCR amplified TCR beta CDR3. TCRdb re-called the immunoSEQ multiplex PCR reads through MiXCR, storing one row per CDR3 protein. The table shows roughly 52,000 distinct CDR3 sequences, with 95% occurring only once. This CDR3 has 13 residues. Trimming pared 4 bases from V and 4 bases from J, leaving 9 bases between. Germline-derived CDR1 and CDR2 are PRHDT and FYEKMQ (reference sequence). This chain joins TRBV13 and TRBJ2-3; TRBD1 is a possible D gene (6 bases). This receptor was taken from a human donor with Susac syndrome. The sequencing input was CD8+ T cells from PBMCs. The CDR3 nucleotides read TGTGCCAGCAGCTCCGACAGGTCAGATACGCAGTATTTT. It encodes CASSSDRSDTQYF.